This T cell receptor beta chain was documented in a study of CD8 T cells in ankylosing spondylitis. This CDR3 is 15 amino acids long. The V end lost 3 bases, the J end lost 1 base, and 12 bases lay between the germline ends. CDR1 and CDR2 from the germline V gene are SGHAT and FQNNGV. This clonotype was counted only a few times. The antigen is undetermined. Overall study findings and caveats: For ankylosing spondylitis blood, a TCR beta motif of about eight highly homologous variants appeared characteristic. Significantly higher representation of disease-linked clones was reported for matched ankylosing spondylitis synovial fluid. CD8+ cells made up the disease-linked clones, which were relatively rare in peripheral blood.

A quantitative 5'-RACE method, one with molecular barcodes, was used to make TCR beta libraries. MiXCR was run by TCRdb on the 5' RACE reads, yielding one entry per CDR3 protein. Among roughly 150,000 distinct CDR3 sequences listed, 25% to 35% were seen once. V and J are TRBV11-2 and TRBJ1-1; TRBD1 is a possible D gene (5 bases). The TCR originated in a male donor with ankylosing spondylitis. The sequencing sample was made of synovial fluid, either unsorted or a sorted T cell fraction (not recorded which). The CDR3 DNA is TGTGCCAGCAGCTTGAGCGCGGGGCAGAACACTGAAGCTTTCTTT. It encodes CASSLSAGQNTEAFF.